One T cell receptor (beta chain) is described in this entry. The data were obtained in a study of Graves' ophthalmopathy and Graves' hyperthyroidism. If patients had other autoimmune diseases, uncontrolled infections, pregnancy or lactation, they were excluded. The CDR3 loop spans 18 amino acids. Per germline, CDR1 SGHAT and CDR2 FQDESV (reference sequence). Germline trimming cut 7 bases from V and 2 bases from J; bases unmatched to any gene: 12. Investigators amplified TCR beta CDR3 regions from RNA transcripts. HTBI primers served in a first-round RT-PCR, which a second-round multiplex PCR followed. A single record per CDR3 protein comes from TCRdb applying MiXCR to the multiplex PCR reads. Among some 360,000 distinct CDR3 sequences listed, about 15% were seen once.

Sequenced: peripheral blood. The chain is built from TRBV11-1 and TRBJ2-6; 9 positions match TRBD1. This TCR came from an adult woman with stable Graves' hyperthyroidism. The CDR3 nucleotides are TGTGCCAGCAATCCGGGACAGGGATCCCGAACTGGGGCCAACGTCCTGACTTTC. It yields the protein CASNPGQGSRTGANVLTF.